The clone carrying this T cell receptor beta chain was observed a single time. Repertoires were generated with immunoSEQ multiplex PCR, while TCRdb's copy carries only in-frame clones and drops some. Here the sample spans roughly 150,000 clones, approximately 85% being singletons. Germline lookup yields CDR1 SGHDT and CDR2 YYEEEE. Trimming cost V 4 bases and J 5 bases; bases outside gene matches: 4. The CDR3 is 13 residues long. This record comes from a study of blood T cell repertoires in COVID-19. Overall study context: T cells, B-cell-depleted T cells, or PBMCs supplied cDNA or gDNA.

This TCR was recovered from a woman aged 55 to 70 with COVID-19, enrolled during active disease. Sequenced: peripheral blood. J is TRBJ1-1 and V is TRBV5-6; 8 bases fit TRBD1. CDR3 residues: CASSTDRETEAFF. CDR3 nucleotides: TGTGCCAGCAGCACGGACAGGGAGACTGAAGCTTTCTTT. Full variable domain (missing parts from reference TRBV5-6 and TRBJ1-1): DAGVTQSPTHLIKTRGQQVTLRCSPKSGHDTVSWYQQALGQGPQFIFQYYEEEERQRGNFPDRFSGHQFPNYSSELNVNALLLGDSALYLCASSTDRETEAFFGQGTRLTVV.